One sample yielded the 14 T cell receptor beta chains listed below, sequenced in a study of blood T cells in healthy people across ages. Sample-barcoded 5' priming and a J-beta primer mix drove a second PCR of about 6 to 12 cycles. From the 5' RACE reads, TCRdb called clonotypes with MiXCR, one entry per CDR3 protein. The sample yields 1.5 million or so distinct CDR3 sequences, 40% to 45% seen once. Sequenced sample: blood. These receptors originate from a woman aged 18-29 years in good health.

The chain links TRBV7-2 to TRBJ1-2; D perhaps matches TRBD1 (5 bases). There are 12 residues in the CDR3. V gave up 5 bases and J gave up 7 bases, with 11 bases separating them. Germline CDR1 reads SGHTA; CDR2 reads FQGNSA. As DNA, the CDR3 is TGTGCCAGCAGCACCCAGGGTTTTGGCTACACCTTC. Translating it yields CASSTQGFGYTF.

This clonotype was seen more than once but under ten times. CDR3 region: CASSRGTSGSINEQFF. CDR3 nucleotides: TGCGCCAGCAGCCGTGGGACTAGCGGGAGCATAAATGAGCAGTTCTTC. V usage is TRBV4-3 and J usage is TRBJ2-1; 14 positions match TRBD2. The ends lost 4 bases at V and 7 bases at J; junction bases unmatched: 6. The V gene's germline CDR1 is LGHNA and CDR2 YSLEER. The CDR3 length is 16 residues.

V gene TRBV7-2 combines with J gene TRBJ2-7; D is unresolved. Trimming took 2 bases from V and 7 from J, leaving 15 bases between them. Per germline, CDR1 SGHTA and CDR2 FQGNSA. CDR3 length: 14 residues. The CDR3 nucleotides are TGTGCCAGCAGCTTAAACATAGGGTGGGGTGAGCAGTACTTC. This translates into CASSLNIGWGEQYF.

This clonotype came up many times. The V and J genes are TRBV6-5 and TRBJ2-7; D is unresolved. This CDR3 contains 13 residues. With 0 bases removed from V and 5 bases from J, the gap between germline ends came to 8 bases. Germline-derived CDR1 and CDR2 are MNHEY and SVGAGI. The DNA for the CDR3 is TGTGCCAGCAGTTACTCGGCCGACAACGAGCAGTACTTC. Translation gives CASSYSADNEQYF.

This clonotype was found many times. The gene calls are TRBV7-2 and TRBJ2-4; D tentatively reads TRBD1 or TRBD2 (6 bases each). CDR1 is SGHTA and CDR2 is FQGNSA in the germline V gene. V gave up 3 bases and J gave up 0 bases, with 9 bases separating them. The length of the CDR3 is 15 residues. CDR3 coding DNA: TGTGCCAGCAGCTTGGGGGGCGTAGCCAAAAACATTCAGTACTTC. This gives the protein CASSLGGVAKNIQYF.

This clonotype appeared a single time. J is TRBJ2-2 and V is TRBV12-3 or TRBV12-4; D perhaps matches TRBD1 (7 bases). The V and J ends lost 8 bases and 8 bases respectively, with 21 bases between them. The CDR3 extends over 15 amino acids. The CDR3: CASDRGTASSGELFF. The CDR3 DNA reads TGTGCCAGCGATCGGGGGACAGCGAGTTCAGGGGAGCTGTTTTTT.

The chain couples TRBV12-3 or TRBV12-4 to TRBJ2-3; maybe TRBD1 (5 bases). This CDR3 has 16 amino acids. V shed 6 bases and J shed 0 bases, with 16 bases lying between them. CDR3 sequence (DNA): TGTGCCAGCAGCACACCACAGGCTTCTAGCACAGATACGCAGTATTTT. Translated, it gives CASSTPQASSTDTQYF.

DNA for the CDR3: TGCGCCAGCAGCCTGGACAGCTGGGGCACTGAAGCTTTCTTT. This gives the protein CASSLDSWGTEAFF. The chain has TRBV4-1 and TRBJ1-1; perhaps TRBD1 as D (6 bases). CDR1 is MGHRA and CDR2 is YSYEKL in the germline V gene. CDR3 length: 14 amino acids. V dropped 4 bases and J dropped 4 bases, with 13 bases sitting between them.

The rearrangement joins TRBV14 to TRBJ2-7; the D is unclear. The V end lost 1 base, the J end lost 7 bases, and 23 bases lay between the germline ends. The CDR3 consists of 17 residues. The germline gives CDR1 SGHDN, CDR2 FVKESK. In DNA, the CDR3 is TGTGCCAGCAGCCAAGTTCACGGCCGAAGCTCCTACAATGAGCAGTACTTC. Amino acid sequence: CASSQVHGRSSYNEQYF. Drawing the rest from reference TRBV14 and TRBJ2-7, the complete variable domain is EAGVTQFPSHSVIEKGQTVTLRCDPISGHDNLYWYRRVMGKEIKFLLHFVKESKQDESGMPNNRFLAERTGGTYSTLKVQPAELEDSGVYFCASSQVHGRSSYNEQYFGPGTRLTVT.

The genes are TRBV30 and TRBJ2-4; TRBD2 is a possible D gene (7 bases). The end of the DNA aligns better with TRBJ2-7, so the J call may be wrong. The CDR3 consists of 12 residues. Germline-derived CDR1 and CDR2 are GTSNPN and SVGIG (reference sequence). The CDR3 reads CAWMRGRGEQYF. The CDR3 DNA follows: TGTGCCTGGATGCGGGGGCGAGGCGAGCAGTACTTC.

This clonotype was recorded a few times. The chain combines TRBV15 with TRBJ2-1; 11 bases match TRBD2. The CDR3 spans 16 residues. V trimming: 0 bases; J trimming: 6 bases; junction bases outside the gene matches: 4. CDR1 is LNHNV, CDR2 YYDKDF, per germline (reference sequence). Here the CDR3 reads CATSRDPGLAANEQFF. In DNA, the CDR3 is TGTGCCACCAGCAGAGATCCGGGACTAGCGGCCAATGAGCAGTTCTTC. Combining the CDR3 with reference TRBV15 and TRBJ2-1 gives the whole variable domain DAMVIQNPRYQVTQFGKPVTLSCSQTLNHNVMYWYQQKSSQAPKLLFHYYDKDFNNEADTPDNFQSRRPNTSFCFLDIRSPGLGDTAMYLCATSRDPGLAANEQFFGPGTRLTVL.

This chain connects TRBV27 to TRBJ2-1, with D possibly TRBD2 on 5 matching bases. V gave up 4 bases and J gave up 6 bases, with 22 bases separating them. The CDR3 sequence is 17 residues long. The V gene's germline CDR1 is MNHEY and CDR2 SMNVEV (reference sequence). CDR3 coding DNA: TGTGCCAGCAGTTCCGGGCTAGCCGCACTCTCTCTCAATGAGCAGTTCTTC. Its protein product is CASSSGLAALSLNEQFF.

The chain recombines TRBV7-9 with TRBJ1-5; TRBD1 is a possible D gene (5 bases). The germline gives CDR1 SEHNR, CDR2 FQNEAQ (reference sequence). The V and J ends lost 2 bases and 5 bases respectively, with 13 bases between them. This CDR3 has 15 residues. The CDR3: CASSLQGGGDQPQHF. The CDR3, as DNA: TGTGCCAGCAGCTTACAGGGTGGGGGAGATCAGCCCCAGCATTTT.

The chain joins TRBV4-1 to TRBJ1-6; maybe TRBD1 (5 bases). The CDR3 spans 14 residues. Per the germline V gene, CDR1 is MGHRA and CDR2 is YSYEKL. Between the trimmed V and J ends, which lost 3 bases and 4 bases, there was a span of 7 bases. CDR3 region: CASSQGEYNSPLHF. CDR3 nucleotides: TGCGCCAGCAGCCAGGGGGAGTATAATTCACCCCTCCACTTT.